Listed below are T cell receptor beta chains from one sample, sequenced in a study of blood T cell repertoires in COVID-19. Only in-frame clones appear in the TCRdb table, and some are missing; sequencing was by immunoSEQ multiplex PCR. Among about 75,000 clones listed, almost 90% were seen once. Sequencing input: peripheral blood. The receptors were gathered from a human donor in a cohort sampled during active COVID-19. Each CDR3 is given with its conserved first and last residue. D genes are given only for firm matches. Rows may omit the clone size; those that give it use once, few, many or a size class.

V gene: TRBV5-8
clone size: .
D gene: TRBD1
J gene: TRBJ2-3
CDR3 protein: CASSGTGSTDTQYF
CDR3 DNA: TGTGCCAGCAGCGGGACAGGTAGCACAGATACGCAGTATTTT

V gene: TRBV6-5
clone size: .
D gene: .
J gene: TRBJ2-7
CDR3 protein: CASSYSDGRAYEQYF
CDR3 DNA: TGTGCCAGCAGTTACTCGGACGGGAGAGCCTACGAGCAGTACTTC

V gene: TRBV6-2/TRBV6-3
clone size: .
D gene: TRBD2
J gene: TRBJ2-3
CDR3 protein: CASSLTGTSGGSTDTQYF
CDR3 DNA: TGTGCCAGCAGTCTAACCGGGACTAGCGGGGGGAGCACAGATACGCAGTATTTT

V gene: TRBV14
clone size: .
D gene: .
J gene: TRBJ1-6
CDR3 protein: CASSHGGYNSPLHF
CDR3 DNA: TGTGCCAGCAGCCACGGCGGGTATAATTCACCCCTCCACTTT

V gene: TRBV3-1/TRBV3-2
clone size: .
D gene: TRBD2
J gene: TRBJ2-3
CDR3 protein: CASSQDRAGSSTDTQYF
CDR3 DNA: TGTGCCAGCAGCCAAGATCGAGCGGGATCTAGCACAGATACGCAGTATTTT

V gene: TRBV19
clone size: .
D gene: .
J gene: TRBJ2-2
CDR3 protein: CARTVSGELFF
CDR3 DNA: TGTGCCAGGACAGTGTCCGGGGAGCTGTTTTTT

V gene: TRBV28
clone size: .
D gene: TRBD2
J gene: TRBJ2-1
CDR3 protein: CASSLGGRDNEQFF
CDR3 DNA: TGTGCCAGCAGTTTGGGGGGGAGGGACAATGAGCAGTTCTTC

V gene: TRBV28
clone size: once
D gene: .
J gene: TRBJ1-5
CDR3 protein: CASGRTLYSDQPQHF
CDR3 DNA: TGTGCCAGCGGACGTACTTTGTATAGCGATCAGCCCCAGCATTTT

V gene: TRBV19
clone size: .
D gene: TRBD1
J gene: TRBJ1-2
CDR3 protein: CASSFRDRVSGGYTF
CDR3 DNA: TGTGCCAGTAGTTTCCGGGACAGGGTCTCAGGAGGCTACACCTTC

V gene: TRBV7-6
clone size: .
D gene: TRBD1
J gene: TRBJ2-7
CDR3 protein: CASSPGTGSSYEQYF
CDR3 DNA: TGTGCCAGCAGCCCGGGGACAGGGAGCTCCTACGAGCAGTACTTC

V gene: TRBV18
clone size: .
D gene: .
J gene: TRBJ2-3
CDR3 protein: CASSPRTEGQYF
CDR3 DNA: TGTGCCAGCTCACCGCGGACAGAGGGGCAGTATTTT

V gene: TRBV4-3
clone size: .
D gene: TRBD1
J gene: TRBJ2-6
CDR3 protein: CASSPRDRDSGANVLTF
CDR3 DNA: TGCGCCAGCAGCCCCCGGGACAGAGACTCTGGGGCCAACGTCCTGACTTTC

V gene: TRBV2
clone size: .
D gene: TRBD1
J gene: TRBJ1-4
CDR3 protein: CASSRQGLATNEKLFF
CDR3 DNA: TGTGCCAGCAGTCGACAGGGCCTTGCAACTAATGAAAAACTGTTTTTT

V gene: TRBV21-1
clone size: .
D gene: .
J gene: TRBJ2-7
CDR3 protein: CASSKRPRGGGNYEQYF
CDR3 DNA: TGTGCCAGCAGCAAACGGCCCAGGGGTGGCGGAAACTACGAGCAGTACTTC

V gene: TRBV10-3
clone size: .
D gene: .
J gene: TRBJ2-3
CDR3 protein: CAISGGESTDTQYF
CDR3 DNA: TGTGCCATCAGCGGGGGTGAAAGCACAGATACGCAGTATTTT

V gene: TRBV29-1
clone size: .
D gene: .
J gene: TRBJ1-1
CDR3 protein: CSVERQANPEAFF
CDR3 DNA: TGCAGCGTTGAACGGCAGGCGAACCCTGAAGCTTTCTTT

V gene: TRBV9
clone size: .
D gene: TRBD1
J gene: TRBJ2-1
CDR3 protein: CASSRDRGYLDEQFF
CDR3 DNA: TGTGCCAGCTCCCGGGACAGGGGGTATCTCGATGAGCAGTTCTTC

V gene: TRBV4-3
clone size: .
D gene: .
J gene: TRBJ1-6
CDR3 protein: CASSQDHASLFSPLHF
CDR3 DNA: TGCGCCAGCAGCCAAGATCATGCGAGCTTGTTTTCACCCCTCCACTTT

V gene: TRBV6-4
clone size: .
D gene: TRBD2
J gene: TRBJ2-1
CDR3 protein: CASSEGAGGFEQFF
CDR3 DNA: TGTGCCAGCAGTGAGGGAGCGGGGGGTTTTGAGCAGTTCTTC

V gene: TRBV7-9
clone size: .
D gene: TRBD2
J gene: TRBJ2-7
CDR3 protein: CASRSGGAPSGEQYF
CDR3 DNA: TGTGCCAGCAGGTCGGGGGGGGCTCCCTCTGGAGAGCAGTACTTC

V gene: TRBV2
clone size: .
D gene: .
J gene: TRBJ2-7
CDR3 protein: CASKGHPMGTLYEQYF
CDR3 DNA: TGTGCCAGCAAGGGACACCCTATGGGCACTCTCTACGAGCAGTACTTC

V gene: TRBV4-1
clone size: .
D gene: .
J gene: TRBJ1-1
CDR3 protein: CASSLSRNTEAFF
CDR3 DNA: TGCGCCAGCAGCCTAAGTAGGAACACTGAAGCTTTCTTT

V gene: TRBV28
clone size: .
D gene: .
J gene: TRBJ2-7
CDR3 protein: CASRVGYEQYF
CDR3 DNA: TGTGCCAGCAGGGTCGGGTACGAGCAGTACTTC

V gene: TRBV28
clone size: .
D gene: .
J gene: TRBJ2-7
CDR3 protein: CASSSTAGYPFYEQYF
CDR3 DNA: TGTGCCAGCAGTTCCACGGCAGGGTACCCTTTCTACGAGCAGTACTTC

V gene: TRBV6-7
clone size: .
D gene: TRBD1
J gene: TRBJ1-3
CDR3 protein: CASSYPTGTGGNTIYF
CDR3 DNA: TGTGCCAGCAGTTACCCTACCGGGACAGGGGGAAACACCATATATTTT

V gene: TRBV30
clone size: .
D gene: .
J gene: TRBJ2-3
CDR3 protein: CAWSAQGPTQYF
CDR3 DNA: TGTGCCTGGAGTGCGCAGGGCCCTACGCAGTATTTT

V gene: TRBV5-6
clone size: .
D gene: TRBD1
J gene: TRBJ2-2
CDR3 protein: CASSFRGTGARTGELFF
CDR3 DNA: TGTGCCAGCAGCTTCCGGGGGACAGGGGCTCGGACCGGGGAGCTGTTTTTT

V gene: TRBV10-3
clone size: .
D gene: TRBD1
J gene: TRBJ1-1
CDR3 protein: CAISDSGQGGTEAFF
CDR3 DNA: TGTGCCATCAGTGATAGCGGACAGGGAGGGACTGAAGCTTTCTTT

V gene: TRBV4-1
clone size: .
D gene: .
J gene: TRBJ2-7
CDR3 protein: CASSQDPQRVTYEQYF
CDR3 DNA: TGCGCCAGCAGCCAAGATCCTCAGCGTGTGACCTACGAGCAGTACTTC

V gene: TRBV30
clone size: .
D gene: .
J gene: TRBJ2-5
CDR3 protein: CAWSVTGQETQYF
CDR3 DNA: TGTGCCTGGAGTGTAACAGGACAAGAGACCCAGTACTTC

V gene: TRBV7-8
clone size: .
D gene: TRBD2
J gene: TRBJ2-2
CDR3 protein: CASSQSGGANTGELFF
CDR3 DNA: TGTGCCAGCAGCCAGAGCGGGGGGGCGAACACCGGGGAGCTGTTTTTT

V gene: TRBV11-1
clone size: .
D gene: TRBD2
J gene: TRBJ2-2
CDR3 protein: CASSLRLAGPGGELFF
CDR3 DNA: TGTGCCAGCAGCCTGCGACTAGCGGGACCTGGAGGGGAGCTGTTTTTT

V gene: TRBV19
clone size: .
D gene: .
J gene: TRBJ2-7
CDR3 protein: CASSSLEGAYEQYF
CDR3 DNA: TGTGCCAGTAGTTCCCTCGAGGGGGCCTACGAGCAGTACTTC

V gene: TRBV6-1
clone size: once
D gene: .
J gene: TRBJ1-4
CDR3 protein: CASSVAASRYYNEKLFF
CDR3 DNA: TGTGCCAGCAGTGTAGCCGCCAGTCGGTACTATAATGAAAAACTGTTTTTT

V gene: TRBV7-8
clone size: .
D gene: TRBD2
J gene: TRBJ2-7
CDR3 protein: CASSSGGLAGDEQYF
CDR3 DNA: TGTGCCAGCAGCTCCGGGGGCCTAGCGGGAGACGAGCAGTACTTC

V gene: TRBV30
clone size: once
D gene: .
J gene: TRBJ1-1
CDR3 protein: CAWSVAGRNAFF
CDR3 DNA: TGTGCCTGGAGTGTAGCAGGGAGGAACGCTTTCTTT

V gene: TRBV7-2
clone size: .
D gene: .
J gene: TRBJ2-3
CDR3 protein: CASSLDLREDTQYF
CDR3 DNA: TGTGCCAGCAGCTTAGACCTCCGAGAAGATACGCAGTATTTT

V gene: TRBV6-2/TRBV6-3
clone size: .
D gene: .
J gene: TRBJ2-5
CDR3 protein: CASSYSKQPETQYF
CDR3 DNA: TGTGCCAGCAGTTACTCGAAACAGCCGGAGACCCAGTACTTC

V gene: TRBV12-5
clone size: .
D gene: TRBD1
J gene: TRBJ2-2
CDR3 protein: CASGLGQGSGSGELFF
CDR3 DNA: TGTGCTAGTGGTTTGGGACAGGGATCAGGTTCCGGGGAGCTGTTTTTT

V gene: TRBV28
clone size: .
D gene: .
J gene: TRBJ2-3
CDR3 protein: CASSSGGASTDTQYF
CDR3 DNA: TGTGCCAGCAGTTCCGGGGGAGCAAGCACAGATACGCAGTATTTT

V gene: TRBV9
clone size: .
D gene: TRBD2
J gene: TRBJ2-5
CDR3 protein: CASSPAPSGGKETQYF
CDR3 DNA: TGTGCCAGCAGCCCAGCCCCTAGCGGGGGGAAAGAGACCCAGTACTTC

V gene: TRBV7-6
clone size: .
D gene: TRBD2
J gene: TRBJ2-5
CDR3 protein: CASSLGASGAQETQYF
CDR3 DNA: TGTGCCAGCAGCTTAGGTGCTAGCGGGGCCCAAGAGACCCAGTACTTC